The present entry profiles one TCR beta chain with its context. This entry comes from a study of blood T cell repertoires in COVID-19. Study context: Researchers got acute and convalescent COVID-19 samples from the United States, Italy and Spain.

Sequencing used immunoSEQ multiplex PCR; TCRdb keeps in-frame clones, though not all of them. The data hold some 200,000 clones, with about four fifths observed a single time. Deletions cut 3 bases from V and 8 bases from J, with 13 bases between. CDR1 MNHEY and CDR2 SMNVEV come from the germline V gene (reference sequence). CDR3 length: 13 residues. J is TRBJ1-2 and V is TRBV27; D perhaps matches TRBD1 (5 bases). Sequencing input: peripheral blood. The receptor comes from an elderly woman with COVID-19, enrolled during active disease. The CDR3 protein is CASSFRQGSGYTF. The CDR3 DNA is TGTGCCAGCAGTTTTCGCCAGGGTAGCGGCTACACCTTC.